The 24 T cell receptor beta chains presented below share a single source sample, sequenced in a study of technical replicates of blood from a few donors. Assay: immunoSEQ multiplex PCR; the TCRdb copy retains only in-frame clones and omits some. The data show about 100,000 clones, with roughly 95% seen just once and approximately 0.22% held by the top ten. The sample comprised T cells isolated from PBMCs. These receptors were collected from a human donor in good health.

The chain recombines TRBV6-1 with TRBJ2-6; 9 bases map to TRBD2. Germline loops: CDR1 MNHNS, CDR2 SASEGT. This CDR3 spans 17 amino acids. V shed 3 bases and J 0 bases; nucleotides not matched to a gene: 3. The CDR3 region has the DNA TGTGCCAGCAGTGATAAGCGGGGGGACTCTGGGGCCAACGTCCTGACTTTC. This codes for CASSDKRGDSGANVLTF.

Remarks on this clone: This sample includes further DNA sequences coding for the same CDR3. The rearrangement links TRBV27 to TRBJ1-5; D is undetermined. The germline V gene has CDR1 MNHEY and CDR2 SMNVEV (reference sequence). The CDR3 length is 12 residues. V dropped 8 bases and J dropped 7 bases, with 12 bases sitting between them. CDR3 DNA: TGTGCCAGCTCACCTACGGGACAGCCCCAGCATTTT. It codes for CASSPTGQPQHF.

The chain recombines TRBV6-5 with TRBJ1-4; D ambiguous. V gave up 0 bases and J gave up 6 bases, with 11 bases separating them. This CDR3 contains 15 residues. Germline loops: CDR1 MNHEY, CDR2 SVGAGI. The CDR3, as DNA: TGTGCCAGCAGTTACTCCCCCCCCGTTGATGAAAAACTGTTTTTT. Protein sequence: CASSYSPPVDEKLFF.

This sequence joins TRBV6-5 and TRBJ2-7; 10 bases are a match to TRBD1. CDR1 and CDR2 from the germline V gene are MNHEY and SVGAGI. There are 14 residues in the CDR3. After removal of 5 bases from V and 3 bases from J, the junction contained 4 bases not matched to a gene. Written as DNA, the CDR3 is TGTGCCAGCAGTCGACAGGGGGCGGTCTACGAGCAGTACTTC. It encodes CASSRQGAVYEQYF.

This chain links TRBV2 with TRBJ2-1; D unclear. The V end was cut by 7 bases, the J end by 6 bases, with 16 bases between. The CDR3 is 14 residues long. Germline CDR1 is SNHLY and CDR2 is FYNNEI. CDR3 sequence: CASTNRGASNEQFF. CDR3 bases: TGTGCCAGCACTAATCGAGGAGCCTCCAATGAGCAGTTCTTC. The whole variable domain, filled in from reference TRBV2 and TRBJ2-1, reads EPEVTQTPSHQVTQMGQEVILRCVPISNHLYFYWYRQILGQKVEFLVSFYNNEISEKSEIFDDQFSVERPDGSNFTLKIRSTKLEDSAMYFCASTNRGASNEQFFGPGTRLTVL.

The V call is TRBV7-3, the J call TRBJ2-3; 10 bases fit TRBD2. J gave up 4 bases and V 5 bases, and 9 bases lay outside the gene matches. CDR3 length: 16 amino acids. CDR1 SGHTA and CDR2 FQGTGA come from the germline V gene. This CDR3 reads CASSLIAGGWSDTQYF. Written as DNA, the CDR3 is TGTGCCAGCAGCCTAATAGCGGGGGGCTGGTCAGATACGCAGTATTTT.

The chain uses TRBV28 and TRBJ1-1, with D perhaps matching TRBD1 (6 bases). Germline-derived CDR1 and CDR2 are MDHEN and SYDVKM. The CDR3 has 12 residues. Trimming cost V 11 bases and J 0 bases, with 10 bases left between them. The CDR3 coding sequence is TGTGCCGTCCAGGGGATGAACACTGAAGCTTTCTTT. Protein product: CAVQGMNTEAFF. Full variable domain (missing parts from reference TRBV28 and TRBJ1-1): DVKVTQSSRYLVKRTGEKVFLECVQDMDHENMFWYRQDPGLGLRLIYFSYDVKMKEKGDIPEGYSVSREKKERFSLILESASTNQTSMYLCAVQGMNTEAFFGQGTRLTVV.

In DNA form, the CDR3 reads TGTGCCACACAACTACAGGTAAACTCAGACAATGAGCAGTTCTTC. This gives the protein CATQLQVNSDNEQFF. V is TRBV19 and J is TRBJ2-1; tentative D call: TRBD1 (5 bases). This CDR3 spans 15 amino acids. Trimming shortened V by 10 bases and J by 5 bases, and 21 bases separated the two germline ends. Germline CDR1 reads LNHDA; CDR2 reads SQIVND (reference sequence).

The chain links TRBV19 to TRBJ2-2; D perhaps matches TRBD1 (6 bases). There are 14 residues in the CDR3. Between the trimmed V and J ends, which lost 5 bases and 0 bases, there was a span of 7 bases. CDR1 is LNHDA and CDR2 is SQIVND in the germline V gene (reference sequence). DNA of the CDR3: TGTGCCAGTAGTTGGGGGCCGAACACCGGGGAGCTGTTTTTT. Its translation: CASSWGPNTGELFF.

The chain employs TRBV12-5 and TRBJ2-4, with D possibly being TRBD2 (6 bases). CDR3 length: 18 residues. Germline CDR1 reads LGHNT; CDR2 reads FRNRAP. Trimming shortened V by 1 base and J by 1 base, and 17 bases separated the two germline ends. The CDR3 nucleotides read TGTGCTAGTGGTTTGGCGTTTGGGGGGAAAGGGGCCAAAAACATTCAGTACTTC. It specifies CASGLAFGGKGAKNIQYF.

This chain joins TRBV18 and TRBJ1-5; no clear D gene. CDR3 length: 19 amino acids. V gave up 2 bases and J gave up 0 bases, with 20 bases separating them. Per the germline V gene, CDR1 is KGHSH and CDR2 is LQKENI. The CDR3 loop reads CASSPSRHNLKISNQPQHF. The CDR3 DNA reads as TGTGCCAGCTCACCATCAAGACATAATTTGAAAATTAGCAATCAGCCCCAGCATTTT.

The table lists this clone with a count of one. CDR3 sequence (DNA): TGTGCCAGCGATCGGGATGGTGCGCAGTATTTT. Amino acid sequence: CASDRDGAQYF. The chain carries TRBV2 and TRBJ2-3; maybe TRBD2 (5 bases). The CDR3 spans 11 residues. The germline CDR1 and CDR2 sequences are SNHLY and FYNNEI. V dropped 8 bases and J dropped 10 bases, with 13 bases sitting between them.

Notes on this clone: Without the conserved terminal phenylalanine or tryptophan, this CDR3 likely stems from a read error. V is TRBV2 and J is TRBJ2-7, with D perhaps matching TRBD1 (6 bases). V lost 8 bases and J lost 8, with 22 bases in between. Germline V gives CDR1 SNHLY, CDR2 FYNNEI. The CDR3 runs 14 residues. The DNA of the CDR3 is TGTGCCAGCTGGTCGGAACAGGGAAAGCAACAGCAGTACCTC. It yields the protein CASWSEQGKQQQYL.

This chain uses TRBV11-2 with TRBJ2-1; D is perhaps TRBD2 (5 bases). CDR3 length: 16 amino acids. The V end was cut by 0 bases, the J end by 1 base, with 10 bases between. Germline V gives CDR1 SGHAT, CDR2 FQNNGV. The chain's CDR3 is CASSLDSLVSYNEQFF. The CDR3 DNA is TGTGCCAGCAGCTTAGACTCACTAGTTTCCTACAATGAGCAGTTCTTC.

The V and J genes are TRBV11-2 and TRBJ2-2, with D perhaps matching TRBD1 (5 bases). Trimming shortened V by 3 bases and J by 3 bases, and 14 bases separated the two germline ends. CDR1 SGHAT and CDR2 FQNNGV come from the germline V gene. This CDR3 contains 16 residues. The CDR3 loop reads CASSLAGIMYTGELFF. CDR3 coding DNA: TGTGCCAGCAGCTTGGCAGGGATTATGTACACCGGGGAGCTGTTTTTT.

CDR3 residues: CAAAGGRNQPQHF. CDR3 coding DNA: TGTGCCGCAGCAGGGGGTCGGAATCAGCCCCAGCATTTT. The genes are TRBV27 and TRBJ1-5; 7 nucleotides align to TRBD1. The CDR3 is 13 residues long. Losses at the gene ends were 11 bases for V and 4 bases for J; bases not matched to a gene: 8. The V gene's germline CDR1 is MNHEY and CDR2 SMNVEV (reference sequence).

The V call is TRBV7-8, the J call TRBJ1-5; perhaps TRBD1 as D (6 bases). The germline CDR1 and CDR2 sequences are SGHVS and FQNEAQ. V lost 5 bases, J lost 3 bases, and 17 bases lay in between. This CDR3 is 16 amino acids long. The CDR3, as DNA: TGTGCCAGCAGCGAAGAAGCCGGACAGACCAATCAGCCCCAGCATTTT. Protein: CASSEEAGQTNQPQHF.

V gene TRBV6-1 combines with J gene TRBJ1-5; 7 positions agree with TRBD1. The J segment lost 0 bases and the V segment lost 4 bases, leaving 6 bases of the junction unmatched. This CDR3 has 16 amino acids. Germline lookup yields CDR1 MNHNS and CDR2 SASEGT. The CDR3 is CASSGLDRSSNQPQHF. The CDR3 bases are TGTGCCAGCAGTGGTCTGGACAGGTCTAGCAATCAGCCCCAGCATTTT.

V gene TRBV5-1 combines with J gene TRBJ1-2; 8 bases align to TRBD1. Trimming at V came to 2 bases and at J to 8 bases, leaving 8 bases not matched to a gene. Germline V CDR1 and CDR2: SGHRS, YFSETQ. This CDR3 is 14 amino acids long. The CDR3 DNA is TGCGCCAGCAGCTTAGGGGACAGGCCTGGGGGCTACACCTTC. Encoded protein: CASSLGDRPGGYTF. Full variable domain (missing parts from reference TRBV5-1 and TRBJ1-2): KAGVTQTPRYLIKTRGQQVTLSCSPISGHRSVSWYQQTPGQGLQFLFEYFSETQRNKGNFPGRFSGRQFSNSRSEMNVSTLELGDSALYLCASSLGDRPGGYTFGSGTRLTVV.

The chain has TRBV7-9 and TRBJ2-3; a weak D match, TRBD2 (6 bases). This CDR3 region has 14 residues. Germline-derived CDR1 and CDR2 are SEHNR and FQNEAQ (reference sequence). V was trimmed by 7 bases and J by 0 bases, leaving 11 bases between them. The CDR3 region is CASTLGGSTDTQYF. The CDR3 bases are TGTGCCAGCACCCTCGGGGGTAGCACAGATACGCAGTATTTT.

This clone was seen just once. The chain links TRBV4-1 to TRBJ1-3; 8 bases map to TRBD1. After removal of 1 base from V and 0 bases from J, the junction contained 5 bases not matched to a gene. Germline lookup yields CDR1 MGHRA and CDR2 YSYEKL. The CDR3 has 17 amino acids. The CDR3 here is CASSQAPTGGSGNTIYF. The CDR3 region has the DNA TGCGCCAGCAGCCAAGCACCCACAGGGGGCTCTGGAAACACCATATATTTT.

The V gene is TRBV7-9, the J gene TRBJ1-1; 8 nucleotides match TRBD1. There are 14 residues in the CDR3. The ends lost 4 bases at V and 0 bases at J; junction bases unmatched: 1. Per germline, CDR1 SEHNR and CDR2 FQNEAQ (reference sequence). CDR3 DNA: TGTGCCAGCAGCTGGGGACAGGTGAACACTGAAGCTTTCTTT. Translation: CASSWGQVNTEAFF.

The rearrangement links TRBV5-1 to TRBJ2-7, with a possible D match to TRBD1 (5 bases). With 3 bases removed from V and 6 bases from J, the gap between germline ends came to 16 bases. The CDR3 runs to 14 residues. Germline-derived CDR1 and CDR2 are SGHRS and YFSETQ. Written as DNA, the CDR3 is TGCGCCAGCAGCTCCCAAGGGGCCGAGGCCGAGCAGTACTTC. The encoded protein is CASSSQGAEAEQYF. Full variable domain (outside the CDR3, taken from reference TRBV5-1 and TRBJ2-7): KAGVTQTPRYLIKTRGQQVTLSCSPISGHRSVSWYQQTPGQGLQFLFEYFSETQRNKGNFPGRFSGRQFSNSRSEMNVSTLELGDSALYLCASSSQGAEAEQYFGPGTRLTVT.

This sequence joins TRBV25-1 and TRBJ2-3; maybe TRBD2 (5 bases). CDR3 length: 14 amino acids. Germline CDR1 and CDR2: MGHDK and SYGVNS. The V end was cut by 8 bases, the J end by 5 bases, with 17 bases between. The CDR3 sequence: CASGSALAGDTQYF. The CDR3 nucleotides are TGTGCCAGCGGTAGTGCCCTTGCGGGAGATACGCAGTATTTT.